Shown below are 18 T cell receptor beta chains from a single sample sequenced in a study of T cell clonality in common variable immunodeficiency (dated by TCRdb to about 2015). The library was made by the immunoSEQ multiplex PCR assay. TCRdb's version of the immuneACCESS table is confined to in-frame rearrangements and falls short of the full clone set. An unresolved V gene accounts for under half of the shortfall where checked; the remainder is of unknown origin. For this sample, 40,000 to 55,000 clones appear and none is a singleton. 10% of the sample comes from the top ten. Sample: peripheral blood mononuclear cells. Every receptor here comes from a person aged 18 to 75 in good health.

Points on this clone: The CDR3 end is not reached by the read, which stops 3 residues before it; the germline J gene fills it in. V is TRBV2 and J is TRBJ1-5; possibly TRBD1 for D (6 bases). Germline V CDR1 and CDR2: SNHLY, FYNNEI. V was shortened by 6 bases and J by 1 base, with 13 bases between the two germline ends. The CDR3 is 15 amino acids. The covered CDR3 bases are TGTGCCAGCAGCACAGGGCCTTTCAGCAATCAGCCC. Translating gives CASSTGPFSNQP. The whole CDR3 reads CASSTGPFSNQPQHF. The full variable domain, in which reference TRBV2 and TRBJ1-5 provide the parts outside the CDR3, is EPEVTQTPSHQVTQMGQEVILRCVPISNHLYFYWYRQILGQKVEFLVSFYNNEISEKSEIFDDQFSVERPDGSNFTLKIRSTKLEDSAMYFCASSTGPFSNQPQHFGDGTRLSIL.

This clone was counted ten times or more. The chain's CDR3 is CSAPRLAGGPDTQYF. Partial CDR3 DNA: TGCAGTGCTCCTAGACTAGCGGGAGGCCCAGATACG. The chain joins TRBV20-1 to TRBJ2-3, with 13 bases matching TRBD2. The read comes to an end 3 residues before the CDR3 does, leaving the germline J gene to fill in the end. The CDR3 runs to 15 residues. From germline, CDR1 is DFQATT and CDR2 SNEGSKA (reference sequence). The ends lost 5 bases at V and 4 bases at J; junction bases unmatched: 6.

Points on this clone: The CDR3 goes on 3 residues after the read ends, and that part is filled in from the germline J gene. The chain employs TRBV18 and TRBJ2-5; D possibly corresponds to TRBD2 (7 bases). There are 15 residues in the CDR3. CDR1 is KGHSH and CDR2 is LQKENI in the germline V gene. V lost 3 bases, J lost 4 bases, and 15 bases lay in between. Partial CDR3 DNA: TGTGCCAGCTCACCCGCGGGGGCCTCAAGAGAGACC. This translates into CASSPAGASRET. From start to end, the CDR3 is CASSPAGASRETQYF. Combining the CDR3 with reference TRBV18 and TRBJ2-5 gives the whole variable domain NAGVMQNPRHLVRRRGQEARLRCSPMKGHSHVYWYRQLPEEGLKFMVYLQKENIIDESGMPKERFSAEFPKEGPSILRIQQVVRGDSAAYFCASSPAGASRETQYFGPGTRLLVL.

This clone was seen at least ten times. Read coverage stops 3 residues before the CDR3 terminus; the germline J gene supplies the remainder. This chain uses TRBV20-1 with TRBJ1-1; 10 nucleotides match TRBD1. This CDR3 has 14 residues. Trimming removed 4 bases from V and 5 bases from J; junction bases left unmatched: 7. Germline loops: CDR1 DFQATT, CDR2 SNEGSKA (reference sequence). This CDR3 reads CSATPTGGTTEAFF. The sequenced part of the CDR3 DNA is TGCAGTGCTACCCCGACAGGGGGCACGACTGAA.

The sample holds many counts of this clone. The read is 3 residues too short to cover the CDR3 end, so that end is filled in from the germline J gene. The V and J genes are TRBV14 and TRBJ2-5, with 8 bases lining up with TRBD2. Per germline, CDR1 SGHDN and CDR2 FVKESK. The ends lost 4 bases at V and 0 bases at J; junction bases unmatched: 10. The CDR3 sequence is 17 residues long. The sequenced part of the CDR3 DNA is TGTGCCAGCAGCCCCTTGGGAGCGGGAGCGTACCAAGAGACC. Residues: CASSPLGAGAYQET. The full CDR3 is CASSPLGAGAYQETQYF.

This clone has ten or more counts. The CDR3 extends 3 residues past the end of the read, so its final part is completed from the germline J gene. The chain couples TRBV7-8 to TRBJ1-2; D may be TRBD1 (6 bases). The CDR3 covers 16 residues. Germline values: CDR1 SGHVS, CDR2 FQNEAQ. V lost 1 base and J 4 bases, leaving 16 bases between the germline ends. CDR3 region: CASSLGGRAVFYGYTF. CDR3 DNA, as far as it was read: TGTGCCAGCAGCTTAGGGGGGCGCGCCGTTTTCTATGGC.

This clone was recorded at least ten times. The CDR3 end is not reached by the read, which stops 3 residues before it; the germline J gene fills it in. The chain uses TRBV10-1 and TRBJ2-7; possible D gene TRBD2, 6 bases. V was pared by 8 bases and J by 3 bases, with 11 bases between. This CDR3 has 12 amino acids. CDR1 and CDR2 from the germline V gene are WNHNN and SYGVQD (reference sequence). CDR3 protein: CASPPGGYEQYF. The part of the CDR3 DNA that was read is TGCGCCAGCCCTCCCGGGGGCTACGAG.

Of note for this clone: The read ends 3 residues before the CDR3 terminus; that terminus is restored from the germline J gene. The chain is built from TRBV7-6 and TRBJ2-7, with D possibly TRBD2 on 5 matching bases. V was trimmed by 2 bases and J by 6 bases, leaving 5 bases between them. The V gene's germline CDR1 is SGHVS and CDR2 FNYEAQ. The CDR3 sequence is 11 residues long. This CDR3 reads CASSLRGEQYF. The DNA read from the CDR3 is TGTGCCAGCAGCTTACGGGGCGAG.

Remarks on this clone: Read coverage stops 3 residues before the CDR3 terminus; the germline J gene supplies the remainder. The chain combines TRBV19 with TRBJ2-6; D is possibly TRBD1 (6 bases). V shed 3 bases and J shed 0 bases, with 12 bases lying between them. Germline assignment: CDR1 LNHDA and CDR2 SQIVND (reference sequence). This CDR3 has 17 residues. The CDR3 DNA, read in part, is TGTGCCAGTAGTATCGGGCAGGGGACCTCTGGGGCCAACGTC. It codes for CASSIGQGTSGANV. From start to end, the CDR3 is CASSIGQGTSGANVLTF.

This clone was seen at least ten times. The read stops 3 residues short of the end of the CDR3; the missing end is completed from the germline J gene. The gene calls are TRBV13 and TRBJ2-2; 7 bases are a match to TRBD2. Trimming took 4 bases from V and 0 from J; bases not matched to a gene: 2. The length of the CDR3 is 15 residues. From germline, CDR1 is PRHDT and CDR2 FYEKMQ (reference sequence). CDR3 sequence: CASSSGLTNTGELFF. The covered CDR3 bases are TGTGCCAGCAGCTCGGGACTAACGAACACCGGGGAG.

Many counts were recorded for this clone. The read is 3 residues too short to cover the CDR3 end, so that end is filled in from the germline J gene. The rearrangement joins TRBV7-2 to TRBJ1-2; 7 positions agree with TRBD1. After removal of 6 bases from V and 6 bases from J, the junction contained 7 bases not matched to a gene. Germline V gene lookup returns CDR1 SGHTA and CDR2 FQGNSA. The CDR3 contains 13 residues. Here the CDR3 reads CASSSPGTDGYTF. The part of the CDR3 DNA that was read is TGTGCCAGCAGTTCTCCCGGGACAGATGGC.

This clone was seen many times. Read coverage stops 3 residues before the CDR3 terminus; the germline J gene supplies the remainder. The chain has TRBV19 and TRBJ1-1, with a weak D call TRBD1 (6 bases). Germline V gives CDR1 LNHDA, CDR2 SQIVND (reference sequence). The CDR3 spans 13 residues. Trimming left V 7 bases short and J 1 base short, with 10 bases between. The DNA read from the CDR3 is TGTGCCAGTACTGGCAGGGGGAACACTGAA. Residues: CASTGRGNTE. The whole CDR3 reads CASTGRGNTEAFF. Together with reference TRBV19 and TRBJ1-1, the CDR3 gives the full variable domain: DGGITQSPKYLFRKEGQNVTLSCEQNLNHDAMYWYRQDPGQGLRLIYYSQIVNDFQKGDIAEGYSVSREKKESFPLTVTSAQKNPTAFYLCASTGRGNTEAFFGQGTRLTVV.

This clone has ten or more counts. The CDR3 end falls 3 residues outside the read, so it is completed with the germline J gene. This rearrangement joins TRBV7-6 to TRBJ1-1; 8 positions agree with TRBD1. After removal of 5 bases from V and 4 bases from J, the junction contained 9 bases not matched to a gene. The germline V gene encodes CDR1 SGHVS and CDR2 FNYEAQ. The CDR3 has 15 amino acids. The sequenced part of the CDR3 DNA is TGTGCCAGCAGCGACGGACAGGGCGGGAGCACTGAA. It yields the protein CASSDGQGGSTE. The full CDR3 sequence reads CASSDGQGGSTEAFF.

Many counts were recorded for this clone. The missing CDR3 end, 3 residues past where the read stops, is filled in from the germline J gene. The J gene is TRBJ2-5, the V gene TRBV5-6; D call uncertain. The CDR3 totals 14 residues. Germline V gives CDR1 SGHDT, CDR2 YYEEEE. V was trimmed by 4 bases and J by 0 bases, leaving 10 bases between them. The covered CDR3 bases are TGTGCCAGCAGCCACTACACGTACCAAGAGACC. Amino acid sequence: CASSHYTYQET. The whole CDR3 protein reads CASSHYTYQETQYF.

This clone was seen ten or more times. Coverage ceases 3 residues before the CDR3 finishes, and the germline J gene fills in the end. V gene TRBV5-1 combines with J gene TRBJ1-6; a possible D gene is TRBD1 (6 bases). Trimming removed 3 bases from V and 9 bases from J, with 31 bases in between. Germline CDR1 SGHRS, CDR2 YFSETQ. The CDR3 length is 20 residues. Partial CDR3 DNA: TGCGCCAGCAGCTCGCGGATCGCCTGGGGGGGCGAATCCCTCCCTTCACCC. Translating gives CASSSRIAWGGESLPSP. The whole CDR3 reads CASSSRIAWGGESLPSPLHF. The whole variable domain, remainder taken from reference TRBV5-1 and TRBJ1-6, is KAGVTQTPRYLIKTRGQQVTLSCSPISGHRSVSWYQQTPGQGLQFLFEYFSETQRNKGNFPGRFSGRQFSNSRSEMNVSTLELGDSALYLCASSSRIAWGGESLPSPLHFGNGTRLTVT.

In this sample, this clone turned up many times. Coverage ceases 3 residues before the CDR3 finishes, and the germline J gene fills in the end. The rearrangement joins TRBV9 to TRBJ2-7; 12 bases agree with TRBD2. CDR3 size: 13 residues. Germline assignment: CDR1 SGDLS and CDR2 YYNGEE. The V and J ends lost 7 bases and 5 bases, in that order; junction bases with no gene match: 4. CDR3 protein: CASSSSGGDEQYF. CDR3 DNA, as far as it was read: TGTGCCAGCTCCTCTAGCGGGGGGGACGAG.

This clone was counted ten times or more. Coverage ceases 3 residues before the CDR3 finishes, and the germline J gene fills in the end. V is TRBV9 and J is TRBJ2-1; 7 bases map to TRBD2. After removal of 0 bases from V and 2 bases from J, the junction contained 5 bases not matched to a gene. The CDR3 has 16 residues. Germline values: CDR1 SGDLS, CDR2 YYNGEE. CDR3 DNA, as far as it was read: TGTGCCAGCAGCGTAGAGGGGAGGGGTGCCTACAATGAG. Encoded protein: CASSVEGRGAYNE. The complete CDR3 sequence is CASSVEGRGAYNEQFF.

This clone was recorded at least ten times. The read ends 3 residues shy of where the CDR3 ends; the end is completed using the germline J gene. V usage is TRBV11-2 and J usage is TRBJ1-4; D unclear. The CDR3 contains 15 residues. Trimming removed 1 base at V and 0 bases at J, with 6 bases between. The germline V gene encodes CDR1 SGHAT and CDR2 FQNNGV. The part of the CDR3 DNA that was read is TGTGCCAGCAGCTTAGGAGCGTCAACTAATGAAAAA. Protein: CASSLGASTNEK. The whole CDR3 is CASSLGASTNEKLFF. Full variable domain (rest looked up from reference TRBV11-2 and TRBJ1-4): EAGVAQSPRYKIIEKRQSVAFWCNPISGHATLYWYQQILGQGPKLLIQFQNNGVVDDSQLPKDRFSAERLKGVDSTLKIQPAKLEDSAVYLCASSLGASTNEKLFFGSGTQLSVL.